This entry lists 13 T cell receptor beta chains sequenced from one sample in a study of vaccination and CD4 T cells after COVID-19. Each CDR3 protein is one row after TCRdb ran MiXCR on the PCR reads. The repertoire holds under 20,000 distinct CDR3 sequences, approximately 65% seen once, with 1% in the top ten. The starting material was CD4+ T cells from blood, obtained before SARS-CoV-2 vaccination. These TCRs come from a human donor who had recovered from COVID-19.

V and J are TRBV19 and TRBJ1-1; D is possibly TRBD1 (5 bases). CDR3 size: 15 residues. Germline assignment: CDR1 LNHDA and CDR2 SQIVND (reference sequence). Trimming left V 7 bases short and J 7 bases short, with 22 bases between. CDR3: CASKFRAHDLHEAFF. The CDR3 DNA is TGTGCCAGTAAATTCAGGGCACACGACTTGCATGAAGCTTTCTTT.

The chain couples TRBV19 to TRBJ2-3; TRBD2 might be the D (5 bases). Trimming shortened V by 7 bases and J by 2 bases, and 13 bases separated the two germline ends. CDR1 LNHDA and CDR2 SQIVND come from the germline V gene (reference sequence). CDR3 length equals 14 residues. The CDR3 sequence is CASKVAGVTDTQYF. As DNA, the CDR3 is TGTGCCAGTAAGGTTGCGGGTGTCACAGATACGCAGTATTTT.

The rearrangement uses TRBV29-1 and TRBJ2-3, with 7 bases aligning to TRBD1. This CDR3 is 13 amino acids long. Losses at the gene ends were 6 bases for V and 4 bases for J; bases not matched to a gene: 7. Germline V gene sequence: CDR1 SQVTM, CDR2 ANQGSEA. The CDR3 sequence: CSVRIQGSDTQYF. The CDR3 DNA reads as TGCAGCGTCCGTATACAGGGGTCAGATACGCAGTATTTT.

The chain links TRBV20-1 to TRBJ2-7; 10 nucleotides align to TRBD1. From germline, CDR1 is DFQATT and CDR2 SNEGSKA (reference sequence). There are 14 residues in the CDR3. The J segment lost 3 bases and the V segment lost 4 bases, leaving 6 bases of the junction unmatched. CDR3 coding DNA: TGCAGTGCTACTCCGGGACAGGGGTACTACGAGCAGTACTTC. The encoded protein is CSATPGQGYYEQYF.

The chain has TRBV20-1 and TRBJ1-1; 8 nucleotides agree with TRBD1. V lost 6 bases, J lost 1 base, and 7 bases stayed unmatched. The CDR3 runs 14 residues. The V gene's germline CDR1 is DFQATT and CDR2 SNEGSKA (reference sequence). In nucleotides, the CDR3 is TGCAGTGCCGGCGGAGGACAGGGGAACACTGAAGCTTTCTTT. Its translation: CSAGGGQGNTEAFF.

This clonotype was observed a few times. The gene calls are TRBV28 and TRBJ1-2, with a possible D match to TRBD1 (6 bases). The V gene lost 2 bases and the J gene lost 9 bases, with 10 bases spanning the gap. Germline V gene data show CDR1 as MDHEN and CDR2 as SYDVKM. The CDR3 loop spans 12 amino acids. The CDR3 here is CASSLTGQRYTF. Here the CDR3 DNA reads TGTGCCAGCAGTTTAACAGGGCAGCGCTACACCTTC.

A few counts support this clonotype. The chain joins TRBV28 to TRBJ1-5; unclear D gene. Trimming took 3 bases from V and 9 from J, leaving 15 bases between them. The CDR3 consists of 14 residues. The germline CDR1 and CDR2 sequences are MDHEN and SYDVKM. The CDR3 protein is CASSLTGHGRPQHF. The CDR3 DNA sequence: TGTGCCAGCAGTTTGACGGGCCATGGAAGGCCCCAGCATTTT.

The chain joins TRBV27 to TRBJ2-3; 8 bases are shared with TRBD1. This CDR3 is 11 amino acids long. Germline V gene lookup returns CDR1 MNHEY and CDR2 SMNVEV (reference sequence). The trim removed 6 bases at V and 9 bases at J, leaving 2 bases unmatched. This CDR3 reads CASRTGDTQYF. The CDR3 nucleotides are TGTGCCAGCAGGACAGGGGACACGCAGTATTTT.

This chain connects TRBV19 to TRBJ2-1; 12 nucleotides line up with TRBD2. Germline CDR1 reads LNHDA; CDR2 reads SQIVND (reference sequence). The CDR3 spans 18 residues. With 6 bases clipped from V and 4 bases from J, the junction kept 13 bases outside the gene matches. CDR3 sequence reads: CASRRRGLAGRGYNEQFF. CDR3 in DNA: TGTGCCAGTAGGCGCAGAGGACTAGCGGGAAGGGGATACAATGAGCAGTTCTTC.

In regard to this clonotype: The junction and the germline gene differ at one end; a read error may be behind it. V is TRBV2 and J is TRBJ1-5, with 10 bases that match TRBD1. This CDR3 region has 15 residues. Per germline, CDR1 SNHLY and CDR2 FYNNEI. CDR3 nucleotides: TGTGCCAGCGGACAGGGGGGCTATAGCAGTCAGCCCCAGCATTTT. This gives the protein CASGQGGYSSQPQHF.

The count of this clonotype is one. The chain combines TRBV2 with TRBJ2-3; D gene unclear. In germline, CDR1 is SNHLY, CDR2 FYNNEI. The CDR3 totals 13 residues. Trimming pared 3 bases from V and 4 bases from J, leaving 8 bases between. The CDR3 DNA reads TGTGCCAGCAGTGACGGGCAGTCAGATACGCAGTATTTT. It is translated as CASSDGQSDTQYF.

This rearrangement joins TRBV10-2 to TRBJ2-3, with D hard to call. The CDR3 is made up of 13 amino acids. Trimming took off 6 bases at V and 4 bases at J, with 11 bases between the two ends. The germline V gene has CDR1 WSHSY and CDR2 SAAADI. The CDR3 sequence is CASRPVGPDTQYF. The CDR3 bases are TGCGCCAGCAGACCGGTGGGCCCAGATACGCAGTATTTT.

This clonotype showed up just a few times. The gene calls are TRBV6-2 or TRBV6-3 and TRBJ1-5; D remains ambiguous. V was clipped by 0 bases and J by 6 bases, with 9 bases between them. The V gene's germline CDR1 is MNHEY and CDR2 SVGEGT. The CDR3 is 14 amino acids. CDR3 residues: CASSYSVSSQPQHF. DNA of the CDR3: TGTGCCAGCAGTTACTCGGTCTCTAGTCAGCCCCAGCATTTT.